The 3 T cell receptor beta chains given below trace back to one sample, sequenced in a study of T cells in Graves' hyperthyroidism and ophthalmopathy. Amplified TCR beta CDR3 regions came from RNA transcripts. The study used the HTBI primer set for a first-round RT-PCR of the TCR CDR3. Via MiXCR, TCRdb re-called the multiplex PCR reads, giving one row per CDR3 protein. The sample holds fewer than 500,000 distinct CDR3 sequences; roughly 14% are singletons and the top ten take around 20%. Sequencing was done on a sample of blood. The receptor source for this set is a man in his thirties or forties with Graves' hyperthyroidism that later progressed to Graves' ophthalmopathy.

This clonotype has at least ten counts. CDR3 in DNA: TGTGCCAGCAGCTTAGCCCGTCGGCAGGTAATCAATGAGCAGTTCTTC. This encodes CASSLARRQVINEQFF. The rearrangement links TRBV7-8 to TRBJ2-1; D gene unclear. CDR3 length equals 16 residues. The V end was cut by 0 bases, the J end by 6 bases, with 15 bases between. Looked up from germline, CDR1 is SGHVS and CDR2 is FQNEAQ.

This clonotype was seen many times. This sequence joins TRBV28 and TRBJ1-5; 8 positions match TRBD1. V was clipped by 6 bases and J by 6 bases; unmatched bases: 10. The CDR3 is 15 residues long. Germline lookup yields CDR1 MDHEN and CDR2 SYDVKM. The CDR3 loop reads CASSPNQGAFQPQHF. In DNA, the CDR3 is TGTGCCAGCAGCCCAAACCAGGGGGCGTTTCAGCCCCAGCATTTT.

In this sample, this clonotype turned up many times. V usage is TRBV20-1 and J usage is TRBJ2-4; 10 bases agree with TRBD1. V gave up 3 bases and J gave up 0 bases; unmatched junction bases: 2. The CDR3 has 15 amino acids. Germline assignment: CDR1 DFQATT and CDR2 SNEGSKA (reference sequence). DNA of the CDR3: TGCAGTGCTAGGGGACAGGGGCTAGCCAAAAACATTCAGTACTTC. It translates to CSARGQGLAKNIQYF.